The clone carrying this T cell receptor beta chain was recorded many times. Trimming pared 6 bases from V and 0 bases from J, leaving 9 bases between. This CDR3 region has 12 residues. In germline, CDR1 is SQVTM, CDR2 ANQGSEA. The source of the sample is a study of response to subunit inactivated influenza vaccine. One entry per CDR3 protein results from TCRdb running MiXCR on the RT-PCR reads. The data show more than 600,000 distinct CDR3 sequences, with roughly 20% seen just once and approximately 11% held by the top ten. This TCR was sampled from a man aged 50 or older who received an inactivated influenza vaccine. The rearrangement uses TRBV29-1 and TRBJ2-7; D unclear. The material was PBMCs from blood, obtained approximately 5 days after vaccination. CDR3 bases: TGCAGCGTGACAAAGAGCTCCTACGAGCAGTACTTC. Translation gives CSVTKSSYEQYF.